This T cell receptor (beta chain) was sequenced during a study of blood T cell repertoires in COVID-19. In the study overall: Collection of acute and convalescent COVID-19 samples took place in the United States, Italy and Spain. T cells, B-cell-depleted T cells, or PBMCs provided the cDNA or gDNA that served as material.

How the authors handled the data: Quantification of nucleated cells was approximated via reference gene primer amplification. TCRdb's table, derived via immunoSEQ multiplex PCR, lists solely in-frame clones and lacks some. V, J and clone size reflect that table, while D and trimming were determined from the DNA. The top ten clones hold 1.3% of a sample with about 380,000 clones, more than 70% of them seen once. In the case of this clone: Other nucleotide sequences from this sample produce the same CDR3.

The V gene's germline CDR1 is SGHRS and CDR2 YFSETQ. V was shortened by 5 bases and J by 3 bases, with 10 bases between the two germline ends. This CDR3 contains 13 residues. Grouping used clinical history reported by participants in a survey and questionnaire. V usage is TRBV5-1 and J usage is TRBJ2-3; D possibly corresponds to TRBD1 (6 bases). The sequenced sample was PBMCs or T cells enriched from blood (not recorded which). The receptor's source is a young man who had recovered from COVID-19. This CDR3 is CASSPGTTDTQYF. Written as DNA, the CDR3 is TGCGCCAGCAGTCCCGGGACAACAGATACGCAGTATTTT.